These T cell receptor beta chains were read from a single sample in a study of T cell responses to AZD1222 COVID-19 vaccine. Using immunoSEQ multiplex PCR, the repertoire was profiled, and TCRdb retains in-frame clones only, with some absent. The sample comprises about 160,000 clones, 85% to 90% of which are singletons, and 6% to 8% rests with the top ten. This specimen consisted of peripheral blood, obtained on day 0 of AZD1222 vaccination. These receptors were taken from an adult in good health. The CDR3 runs from the conserved cysteine through the conserved F or W. The D gene is left open where the match is weak. Clone size is given for some rows only: seen once, a few or many times, or a class if the clone is expanded.

V	size	D	J	DNA	CDR3
TRBV4-1	.	TRBD2	TRBJ2-4	TGCGCCAGCAGCCAGGAGGGACTAGCGGTAGCCAAAAACATTCAGTACTTC	CASSQEGLAVAKNIQYF
TRBV7-9	.	TRBD2	TRBJ2-5	TGTGCCAGCAGCGGTAGCGGGTCAGAGACCCAGTACTTC	CASSGSGSETQYF
TRBV5-1	.	TRBD2	TRBJ2-1	TGCGCCAGCAGACCGGCCTCGACTAGCGGGGGGCAGTTCTTC	CASRPASTSGGQFF
TRBV6-5	.	.	TRBJ2-4	TGTGCCAGCAGTTACAGGGGGGGAGTTCAGTACTTC	CASSYRGGVQYF
TRBV5-1	.	.	TRBJ1-1	TGCGCCAGCAGCTTGGATGGGGGGCGAACGTCAGAAGCTTTCTTT	CASSLDGGRTSEAFF
TRBV7-2	.	.	TRBJ2-1	TGTGCCAGCAGTTACCAAACGGGGGTTAGTGAGCAGTTCTTC	CASSYQTGVSEQFF
TRBV10-3	.	.	TRBJ1-6	TGTGCCATCAGTGAGGAGGCAGGGGATAATTCACCCCTCCACTTT	CAISEEAGDNSPLHF
TRBV5-5	.	TRBD2	TRBJ2-5	TGTGCCAGCAGCCGGGGGGTTCAAGAGACCCAGTACTTC	CASSRGVQETQYF
TRBV7-2	once	TRBD2	TRBJ2-3	TGTGCCAGCAGCACGACTAGCGGGGGGGCGACAGATACGCAGTATTTT	CASSTTSGGATDTQYF
TRBV7-9	.	.	TRBJ2-1	TGTGCCAGCAGCTATCCTAACACGGCGAATGAGCAGTTCTTC	CASSYPNTANEQFF
TRBV4-2	.	.	TRBJ2-7	TGTGCCAGCAGCCAAGATGGGAACAGATTAGCCCCTTACGAGCAGTACTTC	CASSQDGNRLAPYEQYF
TRBV5-1	.	TRBD1	TRBJ1-3	TGCGCCAGCAGCTTAGGGACAGCCAACTCTGGAAACACCATATATTTT	CASSLGTANSGNTIYF
TRBV2	.	.	TRBJ1-3	TGTGCCAGCAGCGAAGGGACCGGAAACTCTGGAAACACCATATATTTT	CASSEGTGNSGNTIYF
TRBV5-1	.	.	TRBJ2-2	TGCGCCAGCAGGGGAGCCGACACCGGGGAGCTGTTTTTT	CASRGADTGELFF
TRBV18	few	.	TRBJ2-7	TGTGCCAGCTCACCCCCGACCAGGGGCGTAGACGAGCAGTACTTC	CASSPPTRGVDEQYF
TRBV2	.	TRBD1	TRBJ2-7	TGTGCCACCAAGGTTCAGGGGGCAACCTACGAGCAGTACTTC	CATKVQGATYEQYF
TRBV28	.	.	TRBJ2-7	TGTGCCAGCACTGGGAACTACGAGCAGTACTTC	CASTGNYEQYF
TRBV7-9	.	.	TRBJ2-5	TGTGCCAGCAGCTCCATGAAAGAGACCCAGTACTTC	CASSSMKETQYF
TRBV10-3	.	.	TRBJ2-6	TGTGCCATCCAAACCACCCTGGGGGGGCCCCGCTCTGGGGCCAACGTCCTGACTTTC	CAIQTTLGGPRSGANVLTF
TRBV21-1	.	.	TRBJ1-2	TGTGCCAGCAGCAAGACCCCACGGGGACGAGGCTACACCTTC	CASSKTPRGRGYTF
TRBV6-1	.	.	TRBJ2-6	TGTGCCAGCAGTGCCCTACAGAGCTCTGGGGCCAACGTCCTGACTTTC	CASSALQSSGANVLTF
TRBV13	.	.	TRBJ1-3	TGTGCCAGCAGCCCGGCATCATGGGGGGCGGCAGGAAACACCATATATTTT	CASSPASWGAAGNTIYF
TRBV13	.	.	TRBJ2-3	TGTGCCAGCAGCTTGGGGAGAAGCACAGATACGCAGTATTTT	CASSLGRSTDTQYF
TRBV30	.	.	TRBJ2-5	TGTGCCTGGAGTGTAGGGGGAGAGACCCAGTACTTC	CAWSVGGETQYF
TRBV4-2	.	TRBD1	TRBJ1-1	TGTGCCAGCAGCCAAGCCCATACGACAGGGAATGAAGCTTTCTTT	CASSQAHTTGNEAFF
TRBV6-4	.	.	TRBJ2-3	TGTGCCAGCAGTGACTCGATTAGGCTCCGAGACACAGATACGCAGTATTTT	CASSDSIRLRDTDTQYF
TRBV4-1	.	.	TRBJ2-7	TGCGCCAGCAGCCAAGATAGGGGGATATACGAGCAGTACTTC	CASSQDRGIYEQYF
TRBV9	.	TRBD2	TRBJ2-2	TGTGCCAGCAGCGTAGTCCGGGGGGAAAACACCGGGGAGCTGTTTTTT	CASSVVRGENTGELFF
TRBV9	.	.	TRBJ2-3	TGTGCCAGCAGCGTAGACACCGGCCTTAGCACAGATACGCAGTATTTT	CASSVDTGLSTDTQYF
TRBV28	.	TRBD1	TRBJ2-4	TGTGCCAGCAGCACCCTACTCTATCGGACAGGCCCTTTATCCAAAAACATTCAGTACTTC	CASSTLLYRTGPLSKNIQYF
TRBV6-1	.	.	TRBJ2-5	TGTGCCAGCAGTGAATTCAGAACCCAAGAGACCCAGTACTTC	CASSEFRTQETQYF
TRBV19	.	.	TRBJ2-2	TGTGCCAGTATACAACAGGGAGGCACCGGGGAGCTGTTTTTT	CASIQQGGTGELFF
TRBV7-2	.	.	TRBJ1-1	TGTGCCAGCAGCTTAGCGGAAGGGGGGGTCACTGAAGCTTTCTTT	CASSLAEGGVTEAFF
TRBV2	.	.	TRBJ1-1	TGTGCCAGCAGTGAAAGTCGGGAAGGAGAAGCTTTCTTT	CASSESREGEAFF
TRBV12-3/TRBV12-4	.	.	TRBJ1-1	TGTGCCAGCAGTCCCCCTGTAGCCACTGAAGCTTTCTTT	CASSPPVATEAFF
TRBV10-1	.	TRBD1	TRBJ2-3	TGCGCCAGCAGAGCCGGGACAGGGGGAGATACGCAGTATTTT	CASRAGTGGDTQYF
TRBV5-4	.	TRBD2	TRBJ2-5	TGTGCCAGCAGCCAGACTAGCGGGGGGGCAGGGACCCAGTACTTC	CASSQTSGGAGTQYF
TRBV13	.	TRBD2	TRBJ2-3	TGTGCCAGCAGCTTAGGGGTCGGCGGGGGTGGTGCAGATACGCAGTATTTT	CASSLGVGGGGADTQYF
TRBV6-1	.	.	TRBJ1-1	TGTGCCAGCAGTGAAGCGCGGGGGGCCGGGGGCACTGAAGCTTTCTTT	CASSEARGAGGTEAFF
TRBV28	.	TRBD1	TRBJ2-2	TGTGCCAGCAGGACAGGGGGCGCCCCGAACACCGGGGAGCTGTTTTTT	CASRTGGAPNTGELFF
TRBV6-1	.	.	TRBJ2-7	TGTGCCAGCAGTGAATGGGACGGGTCCTACGAGCAGTACTTC	CASSEWDGSYEQYF
TRBV19	.	.	TRBJ1-1	TGTGCCAGTAGTATAGAGGGGGTGAAAACTGAAGCTTTCTTT	CASSIEGVKTEAFF
TRBV6-5	few	.	TRBJ1-6	TGTGCCAGCAGCCCCGCCAGCGAACTAGGCTCACCCCTCCACTTT	CASSPASELGSPLHF
TRBV7-2	.	.	TRBJ2-5	TGTGCCAGCAGCCTAATCAGTCCCGGGGAGACCCAGTACTTC	CASSLISPGETQYF
TRBV2	.	TRBD1	TRBJ1-5	TGTGCCAGCAGTTGGGACAGGGGCCGCCGGCAGCCCCAGCATTTT	CASSWDRGRRQPQHF
TRBV7-2	.	.	TRBJ2-7	TGTGCCAGCAGCTTATACCGGGGTCTCTCCTACGAGCAGTACTTC	CASSLYRGLSYEQYF
TRBV20-1	.	.	TRBJ1-3	TGCAGTGCTAGTGGGTTATACGGAAACACCATATATTTT	CSASGLYGNTIYF
TRBV28	.	.	TRBJ1-1	TGTGCCAGCAGTCCTGGACCGTCTTGGGGCACTGAAGCTTTCTTT	CASSPGPSWGTEAFF
TRBV20-1	.	.	TRBJ1-3	TGCAGTGCGAGGACTGGAAACACCATATATTTT	CSARTGNTIYF
TRBV5-8	.	.	TRBJ1-5	TGTGCCAGCAGCTTGCGGGGGGATAGCAATCAGCCCCAGCATTTT	CASSLRGDSNQPQHF
TRBV19	once	.	TRBJ2-7	TGTGCCAGTAGTATGGCAGCTCACCACTACGAGCAGTACTTC	CASSMAAHHYEQYF
TRBV7-9	.	.	TRBJ2-3	TGTGCCAGCAGCTTACAGGGAGATACGCAGTATTTT	CASSLQGDTQYF
TRBV7-8	.	TRBD1	TRBJ1-1	TGTGCCAGCAGCTTAGAAGGACAGGGGGGATACACTGAAGCTTTCTTT	CASSLEGQGGYTEAFF